This T cell receptor beta chain was recovered during a study of blood T cell repertoires in COVID-19. Study at large: Samples taken during acute and convalescent COVID-19 were collected in the United States, Italy and Spain. Nucleic acid was either cDNA or gDNA, and it came from T cells, B-cell-depleted T cells, or PBMCs.

Notes on this clone: Other DNA sequences in this sample translate to the same CDR3.

CDR3 length equals 14 residues. V lost 3 bases to trimming and J lost 5 bases; unmatched junction nucleotides: 2. Germline loops: CDR1 KGHSH, CDR2 LQKENI. In the original analysis: Amplification with reference gene primers provided the estimates of nucleated cell counts. TCRdb's table, derived via immunoSEQ multiplex PCR, lists solely in-frame clones and lacks some. The V and J calls and clone size come from that table; D and trimming were worked out from the DNA. The table shows more than 35,000 clones, with approximately 92% occurring only once. The sample comprised peripheral blood. The clonotype was recovered from a man aged 30-40 years with active or convalescent COVID-19. The chain carries TRBV18 and TRBJ1-1; the match to TRBD1 covers 11 bases. CDR3 protein: CASSPGTGGTEAFF. The DNA for the CDR3 is TGTGCCAGCTCACCGGGGACAGGGGGAACTGAAGCTTTCTTT.